A single sample is the source of the 16 T cell receptor beta chains below, sequenced in a study of T-cell reconstitution after alpha-beta-depleted transplantation in children. This sample's TCRbeta library carried unique molecular identifier barcodes. Via MiXCR, TCRdb re-called the PCR reads, giving one row per CDR3 protein. The sample consists of over 85,000 distinct CDR3 sequences, over 9% of them appearing once. The specimen was PBMCs from the stem cell graft donor, collected from the stem cell graft. These receptor sequences come from a human donor who donated a stem cell graft to a child with acute lymphoblastic leukemia.

This clonotype was found many times. This chain uses TRBV6-5 with TRBJ2-5; D remains ambiguous. CDR1 MNHEY and CDR2 SVGAGI come from the germline V gene. The CDR3 consists of 11 residues. Trimming left V 2 bases short and J 4 bases short, with 2 bases between. The CDR3 reads CASSYGETQYF. The CDR3 nucleotides are TGTGCCAGCAGTTACGGAGAGACCCAGTACTTC.

The rearrangement uses TRBV25-1 and TRBJ2-2, with 12 bases that match TRBD2. The CDR3 consists of 15 residues. CDR1 MGHDK and CDR2 SYGVNS come from the germline V gene. The V segment lost 8 bases and the J segment 5 bases; nucleotides outside the gene matches: 6. CDR3 bases: TGTGCCAGCGAGACTAGCGGGAGCAGGACCGGGGAGCTGTTTTTT. Its translation: CASETSGSRTGELFF.

This clonotype was observed at least ten times. The chain carries TRBV4-3 and TRBJ2-7; D gene unclear. CDR3 length: 13 residues. In germline, CDR1 is LGHNA, CDR2 YSLEER. V was trimmed by 2 bases and J by 4 bases, leaving 9 bases between them. The CDR3 DNA reads as TGCGCCAGCAGCCAACGTAGATATTACGAGCAGTACTTC. This codes for CASSQRRYYEQYF.

This clonotype was detected ten times or more. The chain uses TRBV28 and TRBJ2-3; D remains ambiguous. The CDR3 is 14 residues long. Trimming took 7 bases from V and 5 from J, leaving 16 bases between them. CDR1 and CDR2 from the germline V gene are MDHEN and SYDVKM. CDR3 sequence reads: CASTVRRVRDTQYF. The CDR3 nucleotides read TGTGCCAGCACCGTTCGCCGGGTACGAGATACGCAGTATTTT.

This clonotype showed up many times. The rearrangement uses TRBV6-5 and TRBJ2-1; 7 nucleotides match TRBD2. V was clipped by 7 bases and J by 0 bases; unmatched bases: 9. The CDR3 spans 16 residues. Germline V gives CDR1 MNHEY, CDR2 SVGAGI. CDR3 protein: CASTPSGGSSYNEQFF. Here the CDR3 DNA reads TGTGCCAGCACCCCCTCGGGGGGAAGCTCCTACAATGAGCAGTTCTTC.

Many counts were recorded for this clonotype. The chain uses TRBV11-2 and TRBJ2-1; TRBD1 agrees at 9 bases. V lost 5 bases and J lost 4; bases outside the gene matches: 9. The CDR3 is 16 amino acids. Germline V gene lookup returns CDR1 SGHAT and CDR2 FQNNGV. The CDR3 nucleotides are TGTGCCAGCAGCGTTCGCGACAGGGGGTTTTACAATGAGCAGTTCTTC. Amino acid sequence: CASSVRDRGFYNEQFF.

This clonotype showed up many times. The chain couples TRBV4-3 to TRBJ1-4, with D possibly TRBD1 on 5 matching bases. The CDR3 loop spans 15 amino acids. Trimming stripped 1 base from V and 7 bases from J, with 13 bases between. Germline assignment: CDR1 LGHNA and CDR2 YSLEER. The CDR3 DNA reads as TGCGCCAGCAGCCAAGGTCCGGGGGTCGGTGAAAAACTGTTTTTT. This sequence encodes CASSQGPGVGEKLFF.

With regard to this clonotype: It may be a read error: a sequence one base away is much more abundant. J is TRBJ1-2 and V is TRBV12-3 or TRBV12-4; D is unresolved. The CDR3 consists of 13 residues. DNA of the CDR3: TGTGCCAGCAGTTTATCTCCGGGCTATGGCTACAGCTTC. Residues: CASSLSPGYGYSF.

In its sample, this clonotype was seen many times. This chain joins TRBV5-1 and TRBJ1-4; 10 bases map to TRBD1. CDR1 is SGHRS, CDR2 YFSETQ, per germline. The CDR3 sequence is 15 residues long. Trimming removed 0 bases from V and 10 bases from J; junction bases left unmatched: 6. Here the CDR3 DNA reads TGCGCCAGCAGCTTGGAGGGACAGGGGAACGGAAAACTGTTTTTT. It codes for CASSLEGQGNGKLFF.

The DNA of the CDR3 is TGTGCCTGGAATGCACTCTCGAACACTGAAGCTTTCTTT. Translated, it gives CAWNALSNTEAFF. The V gene is TRBV30, the J gene TRBJ1-1; no definite D call. The V and J ends lost 4 bases and 1 base respectively, with 10 bases between them. The CDR3 is made up of 13 amino acids. CDR1 is GTSNPN, CDR2 SVGIG, per germline (reference sequence).

V gene TRBV9 combines with J gene TRBJ2-7; no clear D. This CDR3 is built from 13 residues. The V end was cut by 2 bases, the J end by 3 bases, with 9 bases between. Germline loops: CDR1 SGDLS, CDR2 YYNGEE. The CDR3 nucleotides are TGTGCCAGCAGCGTCGGGCAGGACTACGAGCAGTACTTC. The encoded protein is CASSVGQDYEQYF.

This clonotype was recorded many times. This chain links TRBV3-1 with TRBJ2-6; D is possibly TRBD2 (5 bases). The ends were cut back, 2 bases at V and 4 bases at J, with 15 bases in the middle. The CDR3 consists of 17 residues. CDR1 and CDR2 from the germline V gene are LGHDT and YNNKEL (reference sequence). Here the CDR3 DNA reads TGTGCCAGCAGCCAAATGCCTAGCCTTAAGGGGGCCAACGTCCTGACTTTC. It yields the protein CASSQMPSLKGANVLTF.

This clonotype was seen many times. The V and J genes are TRBV27 and TRBJ2-3; 10 positions agree with TRBD2. V was clipped by 6 bases and J by 1 base; unmatched bases: 4. This CDR3 is 15 amino acids long. Germline CDR1 and CDR2: MNHEY and SMNVEV (reference sequence). The chain's CDR3 is CASSLAGVGTDTQYF. The CDR3 coding sequence is TGTGCCAGCAGCCTAGCGGGAGTTGGCACAGATACGCAGTATTTT.

V gene TRBV7-8 combines with J gene TRBJ2-6; the D gene could be TRBD1 or TRBD2 (5 bases each). V lost 2 bases, J lost 1 base, and 21 bases lay in between. The CDR3 extends over 20 amino acids. Germline V lookup: CDR1 SGHVS, CDR2 FQNEAQ. Here the CDR3 reads CASSLPGTSTGSSGANVLTF. CDR3 nucleotide sequence: TGTGCCAGCAGCTTACCCGGGACCTCAACGGGGTCGTCTGGGGCCAACGTCCTGACTTTC.

At least ten counts were recorded for this clonotype. The V gene is TRBV7-9, the J gene TRBJ2-7; D might be TRBD1 (5 bases). The length of the CDR3 is 13 residues. The germline V gene has CDR1 SEHNR and CDR2 FQNEAQ (reference sequence). V was pared by 0 bases and J by 5 bases, with 8 bases between. Here the CDR3 reads CASSLAGVHEQYF. The CDR3 DNA follows: TGTGCCAGCAGCTTAGCAGGGGTCCACGAGCAGTACTTC.

This clonotype was counted at least ten times. The rearrangement links TRBV5-1 to TRBJ1-1; 9 positions agree with TRBD1. V trimming: 4 bases; J trimming: 4 bases; junction bases outside the gene matches: 8. Germline lookup yields CDR1 SGHRS and CDR2 YFSETQ. The CDR3 runs 15 residues. The CDR3 bases are TGCGCCAGCAGCCCGGGACAGGGCAGGGGCACTGAAGCTTTCTTT. This encodes CASSPGQGRGTEAFF.